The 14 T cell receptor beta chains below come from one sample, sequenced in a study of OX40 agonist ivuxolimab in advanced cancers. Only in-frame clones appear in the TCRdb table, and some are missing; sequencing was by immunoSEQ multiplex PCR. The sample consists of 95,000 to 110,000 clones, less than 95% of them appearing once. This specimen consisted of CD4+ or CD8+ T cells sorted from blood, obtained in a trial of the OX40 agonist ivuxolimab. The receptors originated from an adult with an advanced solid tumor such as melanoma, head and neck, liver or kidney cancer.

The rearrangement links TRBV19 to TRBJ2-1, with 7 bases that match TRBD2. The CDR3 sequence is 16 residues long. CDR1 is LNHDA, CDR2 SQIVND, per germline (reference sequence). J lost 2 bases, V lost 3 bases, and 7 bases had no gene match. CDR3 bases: TGTGCCAGTAGTATGGTGAGTCTAGCGGCCTACAATGAGCAGTTCTTC. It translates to CASSMVSLAAYNEQFF.

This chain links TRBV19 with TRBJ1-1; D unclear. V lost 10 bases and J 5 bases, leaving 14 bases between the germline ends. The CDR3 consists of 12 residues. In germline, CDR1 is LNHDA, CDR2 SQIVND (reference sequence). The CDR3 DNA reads TGTGCCACCCAGGCCTTGGGGACTGAAGCTTTCTTT. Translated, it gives CATQALGTEAFF. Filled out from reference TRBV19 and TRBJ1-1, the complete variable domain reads DGGITQSPKYLFRKEGQNVTLSCEQNLNHDAMYWYRQDPGQGLRLIYYSQIVNDFQKGDIAEGYSVSREKKESFPLTVTSAQKNPTAFYLCATQALGTEAFFGQGTRLTVV.

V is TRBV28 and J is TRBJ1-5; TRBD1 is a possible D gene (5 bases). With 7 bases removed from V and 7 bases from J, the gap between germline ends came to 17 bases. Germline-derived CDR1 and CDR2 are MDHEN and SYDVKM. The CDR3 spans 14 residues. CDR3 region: CASTPHSGNQPQHF. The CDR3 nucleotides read TGTGCCAGCACCCCTCATTCAGGGAACCAGCCCCAGCATTTT.

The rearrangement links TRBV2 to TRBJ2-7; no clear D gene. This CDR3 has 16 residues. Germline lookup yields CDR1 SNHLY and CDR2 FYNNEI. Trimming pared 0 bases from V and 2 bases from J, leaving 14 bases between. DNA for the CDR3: TGTGCCAGCAGTGAAGCGCTCGGACGGAGCACCTACGAGCAGTACTTC. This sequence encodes CASSEALGRSTYEQYF.

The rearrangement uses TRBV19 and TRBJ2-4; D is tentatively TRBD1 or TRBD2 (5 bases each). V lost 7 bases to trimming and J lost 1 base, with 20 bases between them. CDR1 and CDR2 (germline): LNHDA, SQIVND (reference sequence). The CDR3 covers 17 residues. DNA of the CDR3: TGTGCCAGTACCCCCGAGGCCGGGACGGGGGCCAAAAACATTCAGTACTTC. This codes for CASTPEAGTGAKNIQYF.

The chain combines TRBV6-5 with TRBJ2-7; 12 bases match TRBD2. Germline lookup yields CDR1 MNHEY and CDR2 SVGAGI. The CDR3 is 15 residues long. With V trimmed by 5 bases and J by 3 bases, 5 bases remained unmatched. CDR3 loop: CASSAPGLAGYEQYF. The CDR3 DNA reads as TGTGCCAGCAGTGCACCGGGACTAGCGGGCTACGAGCAGTACTTC.

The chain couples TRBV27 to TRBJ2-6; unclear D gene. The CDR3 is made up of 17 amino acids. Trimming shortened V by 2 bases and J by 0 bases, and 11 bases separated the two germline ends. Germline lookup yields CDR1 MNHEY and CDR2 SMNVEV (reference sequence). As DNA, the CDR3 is TGTGCCAGCAGTTTACGGGCAGGCCCCTCTGGGGCCAACGTCCTGACTTTC. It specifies CASSLRAGPSGANVLTF.

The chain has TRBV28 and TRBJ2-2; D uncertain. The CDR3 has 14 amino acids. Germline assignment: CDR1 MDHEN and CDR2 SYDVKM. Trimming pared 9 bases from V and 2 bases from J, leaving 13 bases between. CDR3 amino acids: CASLVGLNTGELFF. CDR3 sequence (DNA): TGTGCCAGTCTCGTCGGGCTAAACACCGGGGAGCTGTTTTTT.

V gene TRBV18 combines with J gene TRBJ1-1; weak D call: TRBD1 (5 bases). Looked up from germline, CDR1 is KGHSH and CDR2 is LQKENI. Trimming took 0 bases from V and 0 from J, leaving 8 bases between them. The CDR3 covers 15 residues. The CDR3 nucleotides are TGTGCCAGCTCACCACCGGGGGAGATGAACACTGAAGCTTTCTTT. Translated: CASSPPGEMNTEAFF.

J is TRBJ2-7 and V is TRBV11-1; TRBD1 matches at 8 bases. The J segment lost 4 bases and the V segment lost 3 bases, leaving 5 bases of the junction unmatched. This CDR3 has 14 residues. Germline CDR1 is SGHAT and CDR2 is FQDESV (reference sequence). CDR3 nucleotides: TGTGCCAGCAGCTTTTCGGACAGGGATTACGAGCAGTACTTC. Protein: CASSFSDRDYEQYF.

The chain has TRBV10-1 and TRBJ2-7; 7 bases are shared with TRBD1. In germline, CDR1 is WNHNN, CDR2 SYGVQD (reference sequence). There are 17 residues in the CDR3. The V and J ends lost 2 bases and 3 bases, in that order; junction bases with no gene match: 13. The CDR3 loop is CASSEGQADRSDYEQYF. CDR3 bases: TGCGCCAGCAGTGAGGGACAGGCAGATAGGTCCGACTACGAGCAGTACTTC.

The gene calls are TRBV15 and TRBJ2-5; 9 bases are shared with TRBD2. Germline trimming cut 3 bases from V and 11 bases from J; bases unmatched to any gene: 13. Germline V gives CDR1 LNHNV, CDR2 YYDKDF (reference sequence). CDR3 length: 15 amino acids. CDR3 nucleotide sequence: TGTGCCACCAGCAGTTCAGCGGGAGGCGGGCGGGAGCAGTACTTC. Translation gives CATSSSAGGGREQYF.

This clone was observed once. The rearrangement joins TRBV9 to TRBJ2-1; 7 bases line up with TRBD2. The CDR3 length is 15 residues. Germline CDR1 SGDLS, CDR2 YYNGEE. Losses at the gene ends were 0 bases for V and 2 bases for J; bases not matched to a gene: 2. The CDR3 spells CASSVGSGTYNEQFF. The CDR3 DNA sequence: TGTGCCAGCAGCGTAGGAAGCGGGACCTACAATGAGCAGTTCTTC.

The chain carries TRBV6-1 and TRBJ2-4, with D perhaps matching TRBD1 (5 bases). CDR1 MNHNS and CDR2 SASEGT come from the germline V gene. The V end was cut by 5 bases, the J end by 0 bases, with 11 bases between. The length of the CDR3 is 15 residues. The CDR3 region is CASSKGILAKNIQYF. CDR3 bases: TGTGCCAGCAGTAAGGGGATTCTAGCCAAAAACATTCAGTACTTC.